The clone carrying this T cell receptor (beta chain) has a handful of counts. Its matching antigen is unknown. This CDR3 spans 14 amino acids. V shed 8 bases and J shed 1 base, with 15 bases lying between them. The germline gives CDR1 ENHRY, CDR2 SYGVKD. This record comes from a study of blood T cells in healthy people across ages. Study-level points and caveats: Diversity was higher, and naive CD4+ cells more numerous, in long-lived donors than in aged donors. The study found TCR beta diversity correlated strongly with naive T cell percentage.

A second about 7 to 12 cycle PCR used barcoded and J-beta primers. Individual samples furnished no less than 3 million CDR3-containing paired-end reads apiece. TCRdb independently ran MiXCR on the 5' RACE reads; one entry per CDR3 protein. The data contain about 1.8 million distinct CDR3 sequences, about 50% of them singletons. The sequenced sample consisted of blood. The chain links TRBV10-3 to TRBJ2-7, with a possible D match to TRBD2 (7 bases). The source of this sequence is a woman between 40 and 50 years old in good health. The CDR3 region is CAISVGGRSYEQYF. CDR3 nucleotides: TGTGCCATCTCTGTGGGGGGGCGATCCTACGAGCAGTACTTC.